The 17 T cell receptor beta chains below were found in one sample sequenced in a study of cytomegalovirus exposure and HLA in healthy donors. The PCR ran on 60 Vbeta and 13 Jbeta primers. Measured with immunoSEQ multiplex PCR; TCRdb has only the in-frame clones, and not every one. The table includes 150,000 to 200,000 clones, approximately 80% detected once. Sequencing was carried out using PBMCs. The receptors come from a male donor in good health and CMV-seropositive.

The chain uses TRBV6-5 and TRBJ1-5; D is unclear. This CDR3 region has 14 residues. CDR1 MNHEY and CDR2 SVGAGI come from the germline V gene. V lost 6 bases to trimming and J lost 1 base, with 10 bases between them. The CDR3, as DNA: TGTGCCAGCAGACCGCCGGGGAGCAATCAGCCCCAGCATTTT. It yields the protein CASRPPGSNQPQHF.

This chain links TRBV5-1 with TRBJ2-2; D is unclear. The CDR3 runs 16 residues. Germline lookup yields CDR1 SGHRS and CDR2 YFSETQ. The germline V and J ends were trimmed by 0 bases and 2 bases, with 11 bases remaining between them. CDR3 region: CASSLAHLANTGELFF. CDR3 DNA sequence: TGCGCCAGCAGCTTGGCTCACTTAGCCAACACCGGGGAGCTGTTTTTT.

This clone has just one count. The rearrangement joins TRBV6-5 to TRBJ2-5; D gene uncertain. TRBJ2-7 explains the end of the DNA better; the J call may be wrong. The germline V gene has CDR1 MNHEY and CDR2 SVGAGI. This CDR3 is built from 15 residues. CDR3 protein: CASSYFQNPTYEQYF. The CDR3 bases are TGTGCCAGCAGTTACTTCCAAAACCCTACCTACGAGCAGTACTTC.

V gene TRBV7-8 combines with J gene TRBJ2-5; no reliable D call. The CDR3 consists of 17 residues. Trimming shortened V by 1 base and J by 1 base, and 16 bases separated the two germline ends. Germline CDR1 is SGHVS and CDR2 is FQNEAQ. CDR3 region: CASSLVGTLPGQETQYF. In DNA, the CDR3 is TGTGCCAGCAGCTTAGTTGGCACCCTCCCTGGCCAAGAGACCCAGTACTTC.

V is TRBV6-5 and J is TRBJ2-7; 7 bases are shared with TRBD2. The junction had 9 bases not matched to a gene; V was cut back by 11 bases and J by 5 bases. CDR3 length equals 12 residues. CDR1 and CDR2 (germline): MNHEY, SVGAGI. CDR3 sequence (DNA): TGTGCCTCAGGGAGGGGACTTGACGAGCAGTACTTC. The encoded protein is CASGRGLDEQYF.

V usage is TRBV6-1 and J usage is TRBJ1-2; no definite D call. Germline CDR1 is MNHNS and CDR2 is SASEGT. Trimming stripped 3 bases from V and 1 base from J, with 21 bases between. The CDR3 totals 18 residues. CDR3 nucleotide sequence: TGTGCCAGCAGTGATGTTGCTGTCTATCGCCCCTTTAACTATGGCTACACCTTC. Translation gives CASSDVAVYRPFNYGYTF.

CDR3 residues: CAWSRDRRSNEKLFF. The CDR3 region has the DNA TGTGCCTGGAGTCGCGACAGGAGATCTAATGAAAAACTGTTTTTT. The chain couples TRBV30 to TRBJ1-4; possibly TRBD1 for D (6 bases). The V end lost 2 bases, the J end lost 3 bases, and 13 bases lay between the germline ends. This CDR3 is 15 amino acids long. The germline V gene encodes CDR1 GTSNPN and CDR2 SVGIG (reference sequence).

There are a few counts of this clone. This chain joins TRBV5-4 and TRBJ2-1, with TRBD1 matching 8 bases. The germline CDR1 and CDR2 sequences are SGHNT and YYREEE (reference sequence). J was trimmed by 3 bases and V by 4 bases; bases with no gene match: 6. The CDR3 length is 15 residues. The CDR3 reads CASSGGQAGYNEQFF. Here the CDR3 DNA reads TGTGCCAGCAGCGGGGGACAGGCTGGCTACAATGAGCAGTTCTTC.

This chain connects TRBV6-6 to TRBJ2-7; D may be TRBD2 (6 bases). The CDR3 is 15 residues long. CDR1 MNHNY and CDR2 SVGAGI come from the germline V gene (reference sequence). Trimming pared 6 bases from V and 2 bases from J, leaving 17 bases between. CDR3 residues: CASRSERRETYEQYF. CDR3 bases: TGTGCCAGCAGGTCAGAAAGGAGGGAGACCTACGAGCAGTACTTC.

The chain is built from TRBV19 and TRBJ2-3; possibly TRBD1 for D (5 bases). V gave up 5 bases and J gave up 6 bases, with 18 bases separating them. Per germline, CDR1 LNHDA and CDR2 SQIVND (reference sequence). This CDR3 region has 15 residues. The CDR3 DNA reads as TGTGCCAGTAGTCTTCGTGGCAGGGAACCCGATACGCAGTATTTT. Translated: CASSLRGREPDTQYF.

The chain uses TRBV13 and TRBJ2-7, with D perhaps matching TRBD2 (6 bases). The CDR3 covers 18 residues. Looked up from germline, CDR1 is PRHDT and CDR2 is FYEKMQ (reference sequence). Deletions cut 5 bases from V and 0 bases from J, with 23 bases between. The CDR3 DNA reads as TGTGCCAGCAGCCCCTACTATGGACTACATACTAGCTCCTACGAGCAGTACTTC. Translating gives CASSPYYGLHTSSYEQYF.

J is TRBJ2-7 and V is TRBV11-2, with TRBD2 matching 8 bases. Germline CDR1 and CDR2: SGHAT and FQNNGV. Trimming at V came to 3 bases and at J to 0 bases, leaving 4 bases not matched to a gene. This CDR3 has 15 residues. CDR3 bases: TGTGCCAGCAGCTTGGAGCGGGGGCCCTCCTACGAGCAGTACTTC. As protein: CASSLERGPSYEQYF.

This sequence joins TRBV9 and TRBJ2-7, with 12 bases fitting TRBD1. V was pared by 4 bases and J by 2 bases, with 7 bases of the junction left unmatched. This CDR3 is built from 16 residues. Germline CDR1 SGDLS, CDR2 YYNGEE. As DNA, the CDR3 is TGTGCCAGCAGCCCCGGGACAGGGGGCATCACCTACGAGCAGTACTTC. As protein: CASSPGTGGITYEQYF.

The chain is built from TRBV30 and TRBJ1-2, with D possibly being TRBD1 (6 bases). Germline loops: CDR1 GTSNPN, CDR2 SVGIG (reference sequence). Trimming shortened V by 7 bases and J by 7 bases, and 19 bases separated the two germline ends. The CDR3 has 13 residues. As DNA, the CDR3 is TGTGCCTACCAACCGGGACACCGTTCTGGCTACACCTTC. Translating gives CAYQPGHRSGYTF. The full variable domain, with the rest looked up from reference TRBV30 and TRBJ1-2, is SQTIHQWPATLVQPVGSPLSLECTVEGTSNPNLYWYRQAAGRGLQLLFYSVGIGQISSEVPQNLSASRPQDRQFILSSKKLLLSDSGFYLCAYQPGHRSGYTFGSGTRLTVV.

This clone was counted a few times. V usage is TRBV10-3 and J usage is TRBJ1-2, with 7 nucleotides matching TRBD1. V was clipped by 5 bases and J by 3 bases; unmatched bases: 0. Germline CDR1 reads ENHRY; CDR2 reads SYGVKD. The CDR3 contains 12 residues. CDR3 DNA: TGTGCCATCAGTCAGGGGGACTATGGCTACACCTTC. Amino acids: CAISQGDYGYTF.

In its sample, this clone was seen once. This chain joins TRBV6-1 and TRBJ2-3; possible D gene TRBD2, 5 bases. This CDR3 is built from 13 residues. V lost 5 bases and J lost 4, with 10 bases in between. Germline lookup yields CDR1 MNHNS and CDR2 SASEGT. CDR3 residues: CASSSTRADTQYF. The CDR3 bases are TGTGCCAGCAGTAGCACTAGAGCAGATACGCAGTATTTT.

The rearrangement uses TRBV6-4 and TRBJ2-7; tentatively, D is TRBD1 (5 bases). Trimming shortened V by 7 bases and J by 2 bases, and 12 bases separated the two germline ends. Germline CDR1 reads MRHNA; CDR2 reads SNTAGT. There are 13 residues in the CDR3. The CDR3 protein is CASTGIFPYEQYF. The CDR3 nucleotides read TGTGCCAGCACAGGGATATTCCCCTACGAGCAGTACTTC.